Listed here are 29 T cell receptor beta chains from one sample, sequenced in a study of blood T cell repertoires in COVID-19. Some clones are missing from TCRdb's copy, which holds only in-frame ones; the method was immunoSEQ multiplex PCR. The sample holds approximately 470,000 clones, 87% seen once. Sequencing was performed on PBMCs or T cells enriched from blood (not recorded which). The receptors originated from a woman aged 18 to 35 who had recovered from COVID-19.

The V gene is TRBV19, the J gene TRBJ1-2; D remains unclear. Per germline, CDR1 LNHDA and CDR2 SQIVND (reference sequence). Between the trimmed V and J ends, which lost 5 bases and 0 bases, there was a span of 10 bases. CDR3 length equals 14 residues. The CDR3 DNA reads as TGTGCCAGTAGTTCCCCCGGAGCTAACTATGGCTACACCTTC. Translated: CASSSPGANYGYTF.

Here the CDR3 reads CASSLGNPGNEQFF. Here the CDR3 DNA reads TGCGCCAGCAGCTTGGGGAATCCAGGCAATGAGCAGTTCTTC. The chain links TRBV5-1 to TRBJ2-1; D uncertain. CDR3 length: 14 residues. Germline CDR1 reads SGHRS; CDR2 reads YFSETQ. Trimming stripped 0 bases from V and 6 bases from J, with 10 bases between. The full variable domain, rest sourced from reference TRBV5-1 and TRBJ2-1, is KAGVTQTPRYLIKTRGQQVTLSCSPISGHRSVSWYQQTPGQGLQFLFEYFSETQRNKGNFPGRFSGRQFSNSRSEMNVSTLELGDSALYLCASSLGNPGNEQFFGPGTRLTVL.

As DNA, the CDR3 is TGTGCCAGTTTACCACAGGGGGCTACCGAAGCTTTCTTT. Translated, it gives CASLPQGATEAFF. V usage is TRBV6-5 and J usage is TRBJ1-1, with 9 bases that match TRBD1. This CDR3 has 13 amino acids. Germline CDR1 reads MNHEY; CDR2 reads SVGAGI. The V and J ends lost 9 bases and 8 bases, in that order; junction bases with no gene match: 10.

This clone was recorded a few times. This chain uses TRBV27 with TRBJ1-2; D remains ambiguous. V lost 5 bases, J lost 4 bases, and 17 bases lay in between. Germline CDR1 and CDR2: MNHEY and SMNVEV (reference sequence). The length of the CDR3 is 15 residues. Here the CDR3 reads CASSLRLNSIYGYTF. CDR3 coding DNA: TGTGCCAGCAGTCTCCGCTTGAACAGCATCTATGGCTACACCTTC.

This clone appeared a single time. The chain couples TRBV5-1 to TRBJ1-1; 7 bases match TRBD1. CDR1 is SGHRS, CDR2 YFSETQ, per germline. The CDR3 contains 16 residues. The trim removed 6 bases at V and 3 bases at J, leaving 14 bases unmatched. The CDR3 here is CASTLLYRGWDTEAFF. CDR3 nucleotides: TGCGCCAGCACCTTACTATACAGGGGATGGGACACTGAAGCTTTCTTT.

This chain links TRBV6-5 with TRBJ2-3; D unresolved. With 8 bases removed from V and 1 base from J, the gap between germline ends came to 10 bases. The CDR3 runs 13 residues. Germline lookup yields CDR1 MNHEY and CDR2 SVGAGI. CDR3 loop: CASRVIGTDTQYF. The CDR3 coding sequence is TGTGCCAGCCGGGTCATTGGCACAGATACGCAGTATTTT.

The V and J genes are TRBV15 and TRBJ2-5; no reliable D call. The CDR3 sequence is 14 residues long. V was pared by 0 bases and J by 5 bases, with 10 bases between. Germline CDR1 LNHNV, CDR2 YYDKDF (reference sequence). CDR3 region: CATSRDGGRETQYF. The CDR3 nucleotides read TGTGCCACCAGCAGAGATGGCGGAAGGGAGACCCAGTACTTC.

This clone was detected many times. The chain is built from TRBV19 and TRBJ1-6; the D is unclear. Germline V gene sequence: CDR1 LNHDA, CDR2 SQIVND (reference sequence). V gave up 5 bases and J gave up 9 bases, with 20 bases separating them. The CDR3 extends over 16 amino acids. CDR3 sequence (DNA): TGTGCCAGTAGTCCCACTCGGCGGGGAAGAGGTTCACCCCTCCACTTT. This gives the protein CASSPTRRGRGSPLHF.

The J gene is TRBJ1-5, the V gene TRBV21-1; TRBD1 was called by the table and not checked on the DNA. TRBV21-1 is noted as a pseudogene. The CDR3 totals 17 residues. This CDR3 is CASSKDWDSIVGQPQHF. The CDR3 region has the DNA TGTGCCAGCAGCAAAGATTGGGACAGTATAGTCGGTCAGCCCCAGCATTTT.

The table lists this clone with a count of one. The J gene is TRBJ1-5, the V gene TRBV5-1; no firm D call. CDR3 length: 15 amino acids. V dropped 0 bases and J dropped 2 bases, with 9 bases sitting between them. Per the germline V gene, CDR1 is SGHRS and CDR2 is YFSETQ. Written as DNA, the CDR3 is TGCGCCAGCAGCTTGGGGGGAGTAGGCAATCAGCCCCAGCATTTT. The encoded protein is CASSLGGVGNQPQHF.

A remark on this clone: Other DNA sequences in this specimen translate into the identical CDR3. The CDR3 DNA reads TGTGCCAGCAGTCCGCCGAGGGACGAGCAGTACTTC. Its protein is CASSPPRDEQYF. The rearrangement uses TRBV7-2 and TRBJ2-7; perhaps TRBD2 as D (5 bases). CDR3 length: 12 amino acids. Germline V lookup: CDR1 SGHTA, CDR2 FQGNSA. Trimming stripped 6 bases from V and 5 bases from J, with 11 bases between.

In its sample, this clone was seen a few times. The CDR3 region is CASSQETGSTYEQYF. The CDR3 nucleotides are TGTGCCAGCAGCCAAGAGACGGGGTCTACCTACGAGCAGTACTTC. This chain joins TRBV3-1 (or the pseudogene TRBV3-2) and TRBJ2-7; tentative D call: TRBD2 (5 bases). CDR3 length: 15 amino acids. CDR1 LGHDT and CDR2 YNNKEL come from the germline V gene (reference sequence). The V gene lost 0 bases and the J gene lost 2 bases, with 11 bases spanning the gap.

The chain combines TRBV11-1 with TRBJ2-1, with no clear D. Trimming shortened V by 2 bases and J by 3 bases, and 11 bases separated the two germline ends. The CDR3 contains 15 residues. CDR1 and CDR2 from the germline V gene are SGHAT and FQDESV (reference sequence). Written as DNA, the CDR3 is TGTGCCAGCAGCTTACGAGGCGGTTTCTACAATGAGCAGTTCTTC. Translating gives CASSLRGGFYNEQFF.

This clone came up once. CDR3 protein: CASSQYKAGGQKTNQPQHF. In nucleotides, the CDR3 is TGCGCCAGCAGCCAATACAAGGCGGGGGGACAGAAAACTAATCAGCCCCAGCATTTT. The rearrangement uses TRBV4-1 and TRBJ1-5; 7 bases are shared with TRBD1. The V segment lost 2 bases and the J segment 4 bases; nucleotides outside the gene matches: 17. The germline gives CDR1 MGHRA, CDR2 YSYEKL. CDR3 length: 19 residues.

This chain uses TRBV28 with TRBJ2-1; D remains ambiguous. The CDR3 contains 13 residues. The germline gives CDR1 MDHEN, CDR2 SYDVKM. V lost 2 bases to trimming and J lost 9 bases, with 11 bases between them. CDR3 amino acids: CASSLNSLVEQFF. The CDR3 nucleotides are TGTGCCAGCAGTTTAAATAGCCTTGTTGAGCAGTTCTTC.

The V and J genes are TRBV7-2 and TRBJ2-5; D is undetermined. The CDR3 consists of 14 residues. The germline V and J ends were trimmed by 1 base and 7 bases, with 13 bases remaining between them. Germline CDR1 SGHTA, CDR2 FQGNSA. The CDR3 sequence: CASSLEWAPGTQYF. CDR3 sequence (DNA): TGTGCCAGCAGCTTAGAGTGGGCACCCGGGACCCAGTACTTC.

The chain combines TRBV30 with TRBJ2-5; maybe TRBD1 (6 bases). The ends were cut back, 0 bases at V and 9 bases at J, with 11 bases in the middle. CDR1 and CDR2 (germline): GTSNPN, SVGIG (reference sequence). This CDR3 contains 12 residues. This chain's CDR3 is CAWSVSSGAQYF. The CDR3 DNA sequence: TGTGCCTGGAGTGTAAGTTCAGGGGCCCAGTACTTC.

The chain recombines TRBV7-3 with TRBJ1-3; D unresolved. CDR3 length equals 15 residues. V lost 1 base and J lost 0, with 7 bases in between. Germline V lookup: CDR1 SGHTA, CDR2 FQGTGA. CDR3 coding DNA: TGTGCCAGCAGCTTAAGTACAGACTCTGGAAACACCATATATTTT. Protein product: CASSLSTDSGNTIYF.

The V gene is TRBV5-4, the J gene TRBJ2-1, with a weak D call TRBD2 (6 bases). CDR1 is SGHNT and CDR2 is YYREEE in the germline V gene (reference sequence). The CDR3 consists of 14 residues. V was trimmed by 2 bases and J by 5 bases, leaving 11 bases between them. The CDR3 spells CASSFGGINNEQFF. CDR3 DNA: TGTGCCAGCAGCTTTGGGGGGATAAACAATGAGCAGTTCTTC.

This chain connects TRBV2 to TRBJ1-5; maybe TRBD1 (6 bases). Germline V gene lookup returns CDR1 SNHLY and CDR2 FYNNEI. Trimming took off 6 bases at V and 5 bases at J, with 14 bases between the two ends. The CDR3 is 14 residues long. CDR3 protein: CASSFDRWDQPQHF. The CDR3 coding sequence is TGTGCCAGCAGCTTTGACAGGTGGGATCAGCCCCAGCATTTT.

The chain recombines TRBV4-1 with TRBJ1-2; TRBD1 matches at 8 bases. Unmatched junction bases numbered 8, after V lost 0 bases and J lost 5 bases. Germline CDR1 MGHRA, CDR2 YSYEKL. CDR3 length: 16 residues. The CDR3 region has the DNA TGCGCCAGCAGCCAAGAGGGCAGGACAGGGAGTTATGGCTACACCTTC. Its protein is CASSQEGRTGSYGYTF.

The rearrangement uses TRBV15 and TRBJ1-5; D not certain. The CDR3 has 13 amino acids. V lost 0 bases, J lost 3 bases, and 3 bases lay in between. The germline CDR1 and CDR2 sequences are LNHNV and YYDKDF (reference sequence). The CDR3: CATSRDNNQPQHF. The CDR3 DNA follows: TGTGCCACCAGCAGAGATAACAATCAGCCCCAGCATTTT.

The rearrangement links TRBV6-5 to TRBJ2-3, with D perhaps matching TRBD2 (7 bases). V dropped 2 bases and J dropped 0 bases, with 9 bases sitting between them. There are 15 residues in the CDR3. Germline V gene lookup returns CDR1 MNHEY and CDR2 SVGAGI. CDR3 loop: CASSYRGGSTDTQYF. The CDR3 DNA follows: TGTGCCAGCAGTTACAGGGGGGGCAGCACAGATACGCAGTATTTT.

As to this clone: This may arise from a read error, as a much more abundant clone is one base away. This sample also contains other DNA sequences that code for the same CDR3. CDR3 in amino acids: CASSLDTYNEQFF. In DNA form, the CDR3 reads TGCGCCAGCAGCTTGGACACGTACAATGAGCAGTTCTTC. J is TRBJ2-1 and V is TRBV5-1; D gene ambiguous. Trimming took 0 bases from V and 4 from J, leaving 5 bases between them. CDR1 is SGHRS, CDR2 YFSETQ, per germline. The CDR3 is made up of 13 amino acids. Drawing the rest from reference TRBV5-1 and TRBJ2-1, the complete variable domain is KAGVTQTPRYLIKTRGQQVTLSCSPISGHRSVSWYQQTPGQGLQFLFEYFSETQRNKGNFPGRFSGRQFSNSRSEMNVSTLELGDSALYLCASSLDTYNEQFFGPGTRLTVL.

J is TRBJ1-6 and V is TRBV21-1; the D call in the table, TRBD1, was not verified against the DNA. TRBV21-1 is classified as a pseudogene. The CDR3 runs 13 residues. The CDR3 nucleotides are TGTGCCAGCAGGGGGCGCGTTGATTCACCCCTCCACTTT. Translated, it gives CASRGRVDSPLHF.

The genes are TRBV27 and TRBJ1-5; 8 nucleotides match TRBD1. V lost 6 bases, J lost 7 bases, and 8 bases stayed unmatched. The CDR3 length is 14 residues. Germline CDR1 MNHEY, CDR2 SMNVEV (reference sequence). The CDR3 nucleotides read TGTGCCAGCAGCTCGACAGGGGTTAACCAGCCCCAGCATTTT. Translating it yields CASSSTGVNQPQHF.

This clone came up a few times. This chain uses TRBV7-2 with TRBJ1-2; D is undetermined. The CDR3 is 12 amino acids. Germline V CDR1 and CDR2: SGHTA, FQGNSA. With 4 bases removed from V and 8 bases from J, the gap between germline ends came to 11 bases. Here the CDR3 reads CASSSDWVGYTF. The CDR3 DNA reads TGTGCCAGCAGCTCTGACTGGGTGGGCTACACCTTC. Variable domain in full (rest from reference TRBV7-2 and TRBJ1-2): GAGVSQSPSNKVTEKGKDVELRCDPISGHTALYWYRQSLGQGLEFLIYFQGNSAPDKSGLPSDRFSAERTGGSVSTLTIQRTQQEDSAVYLCASSSDWVGYTFGSGTRLTVV.

The chain links TRBV29-1 to TRBJ2-7; possibly TRBD2 for D (5 bases). CDR1 and CDR2 from the germline V gene are SQVTM and ANQGSEA. V lost 7 bases and J 5 bases, leaving 15 bases between the germline ends. This CDR3 spans 12 amino acids. The CDR3 region is CSGGATRDEQYF. In DNA form, the CDR3 reads TGCAGCGGGGGAGCCACTCGGGACGAGCAGTACTTC.

This clone has just one count. J is TRBJ2-7 and V is TRBV5-1, with TRBD2 as a possible D gene (6 bases). CDR3 size: 13 residues. The germline CDR1 and CDR2 sequences are SGHRS and YFSETQ. The ends were cut back, 5 bases at V and 1 base at J, with 10 bases in the middle. The chain's CDR3 is CASSSGESYEQYF. CDR3 bases: TGCGCCAGCAGTTCGGGAGAATCCTACGAGCAGTACTTC.